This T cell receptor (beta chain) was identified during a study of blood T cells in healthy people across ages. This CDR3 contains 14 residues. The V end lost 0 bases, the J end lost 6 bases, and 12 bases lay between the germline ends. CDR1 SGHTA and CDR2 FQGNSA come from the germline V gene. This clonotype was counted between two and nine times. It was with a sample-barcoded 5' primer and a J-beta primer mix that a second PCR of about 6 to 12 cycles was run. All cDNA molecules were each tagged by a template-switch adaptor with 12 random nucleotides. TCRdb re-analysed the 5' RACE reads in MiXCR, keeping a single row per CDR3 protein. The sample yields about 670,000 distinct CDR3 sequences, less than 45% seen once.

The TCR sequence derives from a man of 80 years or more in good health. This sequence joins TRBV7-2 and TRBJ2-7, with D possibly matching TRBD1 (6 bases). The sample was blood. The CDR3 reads CASSLASQGSEQYF. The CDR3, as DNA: TGTGCCAGCAGCTTAGCGTCACAGGGATCCGAGCAGTACTTC.